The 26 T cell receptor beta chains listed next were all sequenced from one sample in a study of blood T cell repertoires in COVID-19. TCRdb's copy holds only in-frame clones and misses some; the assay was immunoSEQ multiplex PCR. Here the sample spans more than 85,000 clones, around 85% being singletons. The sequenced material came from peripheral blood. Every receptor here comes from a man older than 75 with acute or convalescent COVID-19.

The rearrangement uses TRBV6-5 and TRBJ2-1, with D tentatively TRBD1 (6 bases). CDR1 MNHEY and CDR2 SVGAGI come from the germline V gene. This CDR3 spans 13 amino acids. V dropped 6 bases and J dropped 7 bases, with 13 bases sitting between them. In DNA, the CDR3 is TGTGCCAGCAGGGACAGTATTTTAAATGAGCAGTTCTTC. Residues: CASRDSILNEQFF.

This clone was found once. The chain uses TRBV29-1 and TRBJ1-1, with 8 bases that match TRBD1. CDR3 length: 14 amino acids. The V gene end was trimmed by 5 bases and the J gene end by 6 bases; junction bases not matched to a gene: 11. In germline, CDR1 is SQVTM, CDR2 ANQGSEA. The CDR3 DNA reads TGCAGCGTTATGCAGGGGGCGGCTTTCGCTGAAGCTTTCTTT. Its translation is CSVMQGAAFAEAFF.

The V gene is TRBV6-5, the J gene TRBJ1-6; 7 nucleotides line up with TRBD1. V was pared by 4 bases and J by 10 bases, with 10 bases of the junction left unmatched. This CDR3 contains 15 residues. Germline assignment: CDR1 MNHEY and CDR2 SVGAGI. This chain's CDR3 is CASSSPTGVASPLHF. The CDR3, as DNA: TGTGCCAGCAGTTCCCCCACAGGGGTAGCCTCACCCCTCCACTTT.

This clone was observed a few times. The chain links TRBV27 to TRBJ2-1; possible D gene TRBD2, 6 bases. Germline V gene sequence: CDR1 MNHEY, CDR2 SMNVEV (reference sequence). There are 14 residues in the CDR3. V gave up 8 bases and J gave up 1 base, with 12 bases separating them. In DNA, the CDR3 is TGTGCCAGCTGGGGGGTTAGGTCCTACAATGAGCAGTTCTTC. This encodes CASWGVRSYNEQFF.

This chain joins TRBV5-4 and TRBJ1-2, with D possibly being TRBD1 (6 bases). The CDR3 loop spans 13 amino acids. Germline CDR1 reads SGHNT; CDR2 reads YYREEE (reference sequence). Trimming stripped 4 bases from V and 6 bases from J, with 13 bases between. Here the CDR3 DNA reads TGTGCCAGCAGCCCACAGGGCCGAGATGGCTACACCTTC. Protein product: CASSPQGRDGYTF.

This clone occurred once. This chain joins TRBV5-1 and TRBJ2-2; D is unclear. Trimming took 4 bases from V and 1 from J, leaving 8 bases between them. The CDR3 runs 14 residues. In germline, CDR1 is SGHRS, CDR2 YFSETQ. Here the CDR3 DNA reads TGCGCCAGCAGCCGTTACTGGAACACCGGGGAGCTGTTTTTT. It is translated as CASSRYWNTGELFF.

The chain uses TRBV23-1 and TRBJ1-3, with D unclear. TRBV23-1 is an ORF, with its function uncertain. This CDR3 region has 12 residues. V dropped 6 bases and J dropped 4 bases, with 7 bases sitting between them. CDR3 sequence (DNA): TGCGCCAGCAGCCGGGGAGGAAACACCATATATTTT. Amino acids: CASSRGGNTIYF.

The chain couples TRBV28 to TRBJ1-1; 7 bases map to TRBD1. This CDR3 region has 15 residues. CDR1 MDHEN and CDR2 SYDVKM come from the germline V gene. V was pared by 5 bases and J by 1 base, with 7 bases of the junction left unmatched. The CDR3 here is CASSTRQGSNTEAFF. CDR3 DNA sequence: TGTGCCAGCAGTACCCGACAGGGATCGAACACTGAAGCTTTCTTT.

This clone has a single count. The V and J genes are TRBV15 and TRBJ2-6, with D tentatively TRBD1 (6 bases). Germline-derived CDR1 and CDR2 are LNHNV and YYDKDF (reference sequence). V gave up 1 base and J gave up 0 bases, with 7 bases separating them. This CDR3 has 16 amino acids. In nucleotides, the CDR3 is TGTGCCACCAGCAGAGCCAGGGGCTCTGGGGCCAACGTCCTGACTTTC. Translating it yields CATSRARGSGANVLTF. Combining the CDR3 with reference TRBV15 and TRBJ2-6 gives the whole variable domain DAMVIQNPRYQVTQFGKPVTLSCSQTLNHNVMYWYQQKSSQAPKLLFHYYDKDFNNEADTPDNFQSRRPNTSFCFLDIRSPGLGDTAMYLCATSRARGSGANVLTFGAGSRLTVL.

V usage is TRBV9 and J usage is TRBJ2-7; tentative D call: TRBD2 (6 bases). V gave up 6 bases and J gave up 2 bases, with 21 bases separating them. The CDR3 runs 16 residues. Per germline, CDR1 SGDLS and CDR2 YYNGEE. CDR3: CASTIKGPGRPYEQYF. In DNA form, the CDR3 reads TGTGCCAGCACGATAAAGGGGCCGGGGAGGCCCTACGAGCAGTACTTC.

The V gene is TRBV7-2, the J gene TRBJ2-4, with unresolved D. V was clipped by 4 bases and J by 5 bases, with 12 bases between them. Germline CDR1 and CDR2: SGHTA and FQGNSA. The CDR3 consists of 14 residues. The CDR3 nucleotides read TGTGCCAGCAGCTCCCTCGACCTAGAAAACATTCAGTACTTC. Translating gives CASSSLDLENIQYF.

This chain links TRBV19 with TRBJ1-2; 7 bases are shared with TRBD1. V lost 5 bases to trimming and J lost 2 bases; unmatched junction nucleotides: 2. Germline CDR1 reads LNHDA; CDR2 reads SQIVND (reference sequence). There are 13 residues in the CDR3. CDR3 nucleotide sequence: TGTGCCAGTAGTCAGGACAGGAACTATGGCTACACCTTC. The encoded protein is CASSQDRNYGYTF. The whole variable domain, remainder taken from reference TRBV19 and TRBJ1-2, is DGGITQSPKYLFRKEGQNVTLSCEQNLNHDAMYWYRQDPGQGLRLIYYSQIVNDFQKGDIAEGYSVSREKKESFPLTVTSAQKNPTAFYLCASSQDRNYGYTFGSGTRLTVV.

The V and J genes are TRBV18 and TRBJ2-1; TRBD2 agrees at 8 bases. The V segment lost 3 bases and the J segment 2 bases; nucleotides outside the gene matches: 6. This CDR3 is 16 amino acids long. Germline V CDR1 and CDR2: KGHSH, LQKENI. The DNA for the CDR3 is TGTGCCAGCTCACCCGGGGCGGGAGGAGCCTACAATGAGCAGTTCTTC. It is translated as CASSPGAGGAYNEQFF.

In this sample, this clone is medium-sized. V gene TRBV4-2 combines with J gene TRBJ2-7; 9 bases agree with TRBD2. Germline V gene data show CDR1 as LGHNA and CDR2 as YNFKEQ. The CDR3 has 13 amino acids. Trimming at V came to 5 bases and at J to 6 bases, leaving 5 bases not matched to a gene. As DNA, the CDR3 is TGTGCCAGCAGCGAGAGACTAGCGGTCGAGCAGTACTTC. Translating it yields CASSERLAVEQYF.

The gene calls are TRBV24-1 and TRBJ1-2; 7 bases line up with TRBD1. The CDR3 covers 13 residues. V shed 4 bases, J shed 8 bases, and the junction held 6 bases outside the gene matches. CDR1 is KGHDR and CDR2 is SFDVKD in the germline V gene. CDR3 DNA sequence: TGTGCCACCAGTGAGCCTACAGGGGCCGGCTACACCTTC. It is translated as CATSEPTGAGYTF.

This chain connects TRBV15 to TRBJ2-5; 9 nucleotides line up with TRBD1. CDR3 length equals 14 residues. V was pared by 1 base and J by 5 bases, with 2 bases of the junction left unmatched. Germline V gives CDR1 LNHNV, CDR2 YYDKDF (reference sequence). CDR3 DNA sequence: TGTGCCACCAGCAGAGGACAGGGGGACGAGACCCAGTACTTC. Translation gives CATSRGQGDETQYF.

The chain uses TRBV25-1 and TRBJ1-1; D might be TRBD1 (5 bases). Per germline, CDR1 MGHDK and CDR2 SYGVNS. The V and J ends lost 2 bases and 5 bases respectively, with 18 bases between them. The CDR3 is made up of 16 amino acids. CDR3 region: CASSETNFGRVTEAFF. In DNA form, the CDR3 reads TGTGCCAGCAGTGAAACCAACTTTGGCAGGGTTACTGAAGCTTTCTTT. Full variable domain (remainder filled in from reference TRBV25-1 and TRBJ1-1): EADIYQTPRYLVIGTGKKITLECSQTMGHDKMYWYQQDPGMELHLIHYSYGVNSTEKGDLSSESTVSRIRTEHFPLTLESARPSHTSQYLCASSETNFGRVTEAFFGQGTRLTVV.

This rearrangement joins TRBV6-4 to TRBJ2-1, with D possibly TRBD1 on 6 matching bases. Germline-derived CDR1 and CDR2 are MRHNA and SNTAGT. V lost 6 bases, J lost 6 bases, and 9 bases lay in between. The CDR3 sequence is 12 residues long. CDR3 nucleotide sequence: TGTGCCAGCAGGGGGGCCAGCAATGAGCAGTTCTTC. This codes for CASRGASNEQFF.

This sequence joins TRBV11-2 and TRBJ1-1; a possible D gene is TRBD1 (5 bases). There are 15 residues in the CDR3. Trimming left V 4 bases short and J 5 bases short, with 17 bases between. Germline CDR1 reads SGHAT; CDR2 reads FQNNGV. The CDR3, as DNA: TGTGCCAGCAGCTCTAGGGGTTGGGGTAGTACTGAAGCTTTCTTT. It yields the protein CASSSRGWGSTEAFF.

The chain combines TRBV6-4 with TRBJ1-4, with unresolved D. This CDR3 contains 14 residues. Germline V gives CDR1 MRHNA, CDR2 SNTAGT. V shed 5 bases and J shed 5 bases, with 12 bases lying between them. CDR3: CASSSLAGNEKLFF. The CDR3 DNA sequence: TGTGCCAGCAGTAGTTTGGCAGGCAATGAAAAACTGTTTTTT.

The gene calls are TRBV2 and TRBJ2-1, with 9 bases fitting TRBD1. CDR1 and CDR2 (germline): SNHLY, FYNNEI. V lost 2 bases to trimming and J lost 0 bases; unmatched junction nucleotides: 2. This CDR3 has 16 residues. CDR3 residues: CASSERTGASYNEQFF. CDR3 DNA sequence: TGTGCCAGCAGTGAACGGACAGGGGCCTCCTACAATGAGCAGTTCTTC.

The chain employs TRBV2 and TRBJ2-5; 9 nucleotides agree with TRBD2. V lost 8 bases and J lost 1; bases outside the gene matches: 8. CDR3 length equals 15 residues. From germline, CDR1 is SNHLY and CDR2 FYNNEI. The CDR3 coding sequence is TGTGCCAGCGGCCGAGCGGGAGGAGGCCAAGAGACCCAGTACTTC. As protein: CASGRAGGGQETQYF. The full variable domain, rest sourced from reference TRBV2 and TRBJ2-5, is EPEVTQTPSHQVTQMGQEVILRCVPISNHLYFYWYRQILGQKVEFLVSFYNNEISEKSEIFDDQFSVERPDGSNFTLKIRSTKLEDSAMYFCASGRAGGGQETQYFGPGTRLLVL.

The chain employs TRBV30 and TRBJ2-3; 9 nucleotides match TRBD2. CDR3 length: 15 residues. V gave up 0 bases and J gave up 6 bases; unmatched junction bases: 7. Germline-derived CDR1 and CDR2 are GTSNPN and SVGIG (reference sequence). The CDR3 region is CAWSVVAGAWDTQYF. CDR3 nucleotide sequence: TGTGCCTGGAGTGTGGTAGCGGGAGCGTGGGATACGCAGTATTTT.

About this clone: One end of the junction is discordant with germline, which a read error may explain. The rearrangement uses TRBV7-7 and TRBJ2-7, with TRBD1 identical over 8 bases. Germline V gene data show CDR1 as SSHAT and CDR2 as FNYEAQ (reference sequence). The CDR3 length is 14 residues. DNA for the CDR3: TGTGCTAGCAGCCGCGGACAGGGAGTTTACGAGCAGTACTTC. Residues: CASSRGQGVYEQYF. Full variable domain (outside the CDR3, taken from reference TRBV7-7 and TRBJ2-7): GAGVSQSPRYKVTKRGQDVTLRCDPISSHATLYWYQQALGQGPEFLTYFNYEAQPDKSGLPSDRFSAERPEGSISTLTIQRTEQRDSAMYRCASSRGQGVYEQYFGPGTRLTVT.

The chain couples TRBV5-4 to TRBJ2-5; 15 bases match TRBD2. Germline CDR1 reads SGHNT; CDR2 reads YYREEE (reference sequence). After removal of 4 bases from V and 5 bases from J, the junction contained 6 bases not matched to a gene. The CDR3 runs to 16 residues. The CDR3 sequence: CASSRRTSGREETQYF. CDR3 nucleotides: TGTGCCAGCAGCCGTAGGACTAGCGGGAGGGAGGAGACCCAGTACTTC. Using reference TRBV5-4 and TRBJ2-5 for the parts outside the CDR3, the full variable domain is ETGVTQSPTHLIKTRGQQVTLRCSSQSGHNTVSWYQQALGQGPQFIFQYYREEENGRGNFPPRFSGLQFPNYSSELNVNALELDDSALYLCASSRRTSGREETQYFGPGTRLLVL.

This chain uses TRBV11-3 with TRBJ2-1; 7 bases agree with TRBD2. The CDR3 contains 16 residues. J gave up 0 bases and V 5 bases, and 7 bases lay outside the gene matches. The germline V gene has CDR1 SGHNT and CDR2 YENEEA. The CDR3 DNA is TGTGCCAGCAGCCCTAGGACTAGGCCCTCCTACAATGAGCAGTTCTTC. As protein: CASSPRTRPSYNEQFF.